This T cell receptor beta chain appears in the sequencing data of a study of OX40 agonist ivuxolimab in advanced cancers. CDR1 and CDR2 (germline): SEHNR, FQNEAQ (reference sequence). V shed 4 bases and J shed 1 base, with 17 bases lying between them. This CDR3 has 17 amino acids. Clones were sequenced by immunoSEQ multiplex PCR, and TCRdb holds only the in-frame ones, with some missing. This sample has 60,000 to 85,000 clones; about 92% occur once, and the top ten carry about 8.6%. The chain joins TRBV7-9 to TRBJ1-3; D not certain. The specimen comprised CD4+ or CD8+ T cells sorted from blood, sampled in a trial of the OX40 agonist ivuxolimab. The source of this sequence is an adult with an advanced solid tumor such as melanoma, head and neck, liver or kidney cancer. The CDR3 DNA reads TGTGCCAGCAGCTACCTTAGAGACACCAAATCTGGAAACACCATATATTTT. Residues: CASSYLRDTKSGNTIYF.